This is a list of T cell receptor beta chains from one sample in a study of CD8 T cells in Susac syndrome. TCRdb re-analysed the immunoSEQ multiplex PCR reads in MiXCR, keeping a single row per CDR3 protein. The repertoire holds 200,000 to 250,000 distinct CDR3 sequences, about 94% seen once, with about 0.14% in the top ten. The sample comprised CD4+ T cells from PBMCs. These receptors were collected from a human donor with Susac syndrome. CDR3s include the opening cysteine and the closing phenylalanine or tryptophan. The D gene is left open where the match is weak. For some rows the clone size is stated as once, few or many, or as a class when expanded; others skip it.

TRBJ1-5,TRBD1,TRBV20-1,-,TGCAGTGCCACCCGCCCAGGACAGGGACTTCAGCCCCAGCATTTT,CSATRPGQGLQPQHF
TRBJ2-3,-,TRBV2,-,TGTGCCAGCAGCTACTCGGCGGTGGCAGATACGCAGTATTTT,CASSYSAVADTQYF
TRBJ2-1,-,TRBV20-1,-,TGCAGTGTTGGATACAGTAATGAGCAGTTCTTC,CSVGYSNEQFF
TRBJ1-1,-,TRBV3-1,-,TGTGCCAGCAGCTCCGGGCCCCGAGGGCACACTGAAGCTTTCTTT,CASSSGPRGHTEAFF
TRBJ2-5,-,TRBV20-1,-,TGCAGTGCTAGCGCGGGACAGATCCAAGAGACCCAGTACTTC,CSASAGQIQETQYF
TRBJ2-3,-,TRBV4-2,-,TGTGCCAGCAGCCAAGATCTCGCAAGCGGATATACGCAGTATTTT,CASSQDLASGYTQYF
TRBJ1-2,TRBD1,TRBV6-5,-,TGTGCCAGCAACCCTAGCCCCGGGACAGGGTTGTACACCTTC,CASNPSPGTGLYTF
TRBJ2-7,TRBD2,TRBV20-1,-,TGCAGTGCTCAGGACAGCGGGGGTTCCTACGAGCAGTACTTC,CSAQDSGGSYEQYF
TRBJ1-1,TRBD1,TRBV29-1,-,TGCAGCGTTGATAAGCCAGGGGGCGAGTGGGAAACTGAAGCTTTCTTT,CSVDKPGGEWETEAFF
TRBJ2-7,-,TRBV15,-,TGTGCCACCAGCAGAGACCCCACGGGGGAGCAGTACTTC,CATSRDPTGEQYF
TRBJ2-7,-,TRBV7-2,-,TGTGCCAGCGGACCGGGACTCCACGAGCAGTACTTC,CASGPGLHEQYF
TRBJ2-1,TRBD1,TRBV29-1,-,TGCAGCGTGGGAGGACAGGGGGCGAACAATGAGCAGTTCTTC,CSVGGQGANNEQFF
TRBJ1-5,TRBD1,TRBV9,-,TGTGCCAGCAGCGTGGGACAGGCCGATCAGCCCCAGCATTTT,CASSVGQADQPQHF
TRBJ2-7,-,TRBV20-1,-,TGCAGTGCCCAGATGGTAGGGGCTGGAGTACACGAGCAGTACTTC,CSAQMVGAGVHEQYF
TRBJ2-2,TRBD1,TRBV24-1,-,TGTGCCACCAGTGACGCAGGGGGCAGGGCCGGGGAGCTGTTTTTT,CATSDAGGRAGELFF
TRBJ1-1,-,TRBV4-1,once,TGCGCCAGCAGCCAAGAACTGACAGACACTGAAGCTTTCTTT,CASSQELTDTEAFF
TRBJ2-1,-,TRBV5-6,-,TGTGCCAGCTGGGGGGCAGGACCCTACAATGAGCAGTTCTTC,CASWGAGPYNEQFF
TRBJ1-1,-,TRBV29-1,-,TGCAGCGTTGAGATTTTGGAGGGCACTGAAGCTTTCTTT,CSVEILEGTEAFF
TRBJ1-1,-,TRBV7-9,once,TGTGCCAGCAGCTTATGGGGGGCGAACACTGAAGCTTTCTTT,CASSLWGANTEAFF
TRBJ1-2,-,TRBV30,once,TGTGCCTGGACCAGAGGGGTGGGCCCCTATGGCTACACCTTC,CAWTRGVGPYGYTF
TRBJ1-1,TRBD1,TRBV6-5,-,TGTGCCAGCAGTTACTCGGGAGGGGGCAGGGGGGACACTGAAGCTTTCTTT,CASSYSGGGRGDTEAFF
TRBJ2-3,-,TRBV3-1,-,TGTGCCAGCTGGGGGGGCGGAGATACGCAGTATTTT,CASWGGGDTQYF
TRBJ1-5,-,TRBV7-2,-,TGTGCCAGCAGCCGCCCCCCGAGGGGTAATCAGCCCCAGCATTTT,CASSRPPRGNQPQHF
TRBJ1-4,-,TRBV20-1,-,TGCAGTGCTAGAGTATCAGGGATTAATGAAAAACTGTTTTTT,CSARVSGINEKLFF
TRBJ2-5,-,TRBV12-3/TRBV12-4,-,TGTGCCAGCAGTTTAGACACGGAGACCCAGTACTTC,CASSLDTETQYF
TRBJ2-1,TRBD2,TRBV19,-,TGTGCCAGTAGTACAACTAGCGCAAGCTCCTACAATGAGCAGTTCTTC,CASSTTSASSYNEQFF
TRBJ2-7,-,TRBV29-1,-,TGCAGCGTTCGGAAAGACAGAAACTCATACGAGCAGTACTTC,CSVRKDRNSYEQYF
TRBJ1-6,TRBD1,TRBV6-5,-,TGTGCCAGCAGCCCAAATCAGGGGGAAAATTCACCCCTCCACTTT,CASSPNQGENSPLHF
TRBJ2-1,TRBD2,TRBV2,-,TGTGCCAGCAGTGGACCTCTAGCGGGGGGGCGTTCCAATGAGCAGTTCTTC,CASSGPLAGGRSNEQFF
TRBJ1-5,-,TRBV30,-,TGTGCCTGGAGTCGGCAGACCCTCAATCAGCCCCAGCATTTT,CAWSRQTLNQPQHF
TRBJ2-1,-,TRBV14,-,TGTGCCAGCAGCCACCTCCAGGGAATGGGCTCCTACAATGAGCAGTTCTTC,CASSHLQGMGSYNEQFF
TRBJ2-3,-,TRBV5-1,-,TGCGCCAGCAGCTTGGGGCTGGGGGCGACAGATACGCAGTATTTT,CASSLGLGATDTQYF
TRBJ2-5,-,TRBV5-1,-,TGCGCCAGCAGCCTTCAGGGTCCAGAGACCCAGTACTTC,CASSLQGPETQYF
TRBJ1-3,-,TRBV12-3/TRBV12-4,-,TGTGCCAGCAGTTTACAGGGGTTGGGAGGCCCTGGAAACACCATATATTTT,CASSLQGLGGPGNTIYF
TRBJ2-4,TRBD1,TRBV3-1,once,TGTGCCAGCAGCCCGGACAGGGTCGGGAACATTCAGTACTTC,CASSPDRVGNIQYF
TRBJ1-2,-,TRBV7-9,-,TGTGCCAGCAGCTTAGCGGGGCAGAAGTATGGCTACACCTTC,CASSLAGQKYGYTF